These 28 T cell receptor beta chains came from one sample sequenced in a study of T cell responses to AZD1222 COVID-19 vaccine. Method: immunoSEQ multiplex PCR; TCRdb's copy keeps in-frame clones and lacks some. There are 180,000 or so clones in the sample; approximately 90% occur only once, and 3.5% to 5.5% lies in the top ten. The sample here was peripheral blood, taken 28 days after the second dose of the MenACWY control vaccine. The receptor set was obtained from an adult who received the MenACWY meningococcal vaccine as a control.

Only one count was recorded for this clone. The junction and the germline gene differ at one end; a read error may be behind it. The CDR3 DNA follows: TGTGCCAGTAGTATTCTTGCCCGCAGGACCCTGAAGACTGAAGCTTTCTTT. It yields the protein CASSILARRTLKTEAFF. The chain combines TRBV19 with TRBJ1-1, with D unclear. Germline CDR1 reads LNHDA; CDR2 reads SQIVND (reference sequence). The CDR3 length is 17 residues.

V is TRBV28 and J is TRBJ1-1, with D unclear. The V end was cut by 3 bases, the J end by 7 bases, with 15 bases between. Germline assignment: CDR1 MDHEN and CDR2 SYDVKM. The CDR3 contains 14 residues. CDR3 region: CASSFLGHSHEAFF. The CDR3 coding sequence is TGTGCCAGCAGTTTTTTAGGGCACAGCCATGAAGCTTTCTTT.

This clone was recorded only once. V usage is TRBV19 and J usage is TRBJ2-5, with D hard to call. The V gene's germline CDR1 is LNHDA and CDR2 SQIVND (reference sequence). V was pared by 1 base and J by 4 bases, with 13 bases between. There are 15 residues in the CDR3. CDR3 DNA sequence: TGTGCCAGTAGTATAGGGGCTAGTCCTGGAGAGACCCAGTACTTC. Protein: CASSIGASPGETQYF.

The chain carries TRBV6-5 and TRBJ1-3; D not certain. Germline assignment: CDR1 MNHEY and CDR2 SVGAGI. The CDR3 is made up of 12 amino acids. The V and J ends lost 7 bases and 4 bases respectively, with 8 bases between them. CDR3 nucleotides: TGTGCCAGCACTCCCCCCGGAAACACCATATATTTT. It encodes CASTPPGNTIYF.

A few counts support this clone. The chain employs TRBV11-2 and TRBJ2-5, with 11 bases matching TRBD2. The germline gives CDR1 SGHAT, CDR2 FQNNGV. After removal of 5 bases from V and 10 bases from J, the junction contained 12 bases not matched to a gene. The CDR3 is 15 residues long. The CDR3 sequence is CASSMGTSGPLGQYF. The CDR3 DNA reads as TGTGCCAGCAGCATGGGGACTAGCGGCCCTTTGGGCCAGTACTTC.

The rearrangement uses TRBV5-4 and TRBJ2-4, with D possibly TRBD1 on 6 matching bases. The V gene's germline CDR1 is SGHNT and CDR2 YYREEE (reference sequence). V lost 0 bases to trimming and J lost 2 bases, with 18 bases between them. This CDR3 region has 18 residues. CDR3 DNA sequence: TGTGCCAGCAGCTTGGGGGGTCAGGGGACGGGACCCAAAAACATTCAGTACTTC. Protein product: CASSLGGQGTGPKNIQYF.

The chain links TRBV5-1 to TRBJ2-3, with 9 nucleotides matching TRBD2. This CDR3 comprises 16 residues. In germline, CDR1 is SGHRS, CDR2 YFSETQ. With 2 bases clipped from V and 3 bases from J, the junction kept 7 bases outside the gene matches. The CDR3: CASSFRLAAWTDTQYF. The CDR3 DNA follows: TGCGCCAGCAGCTTTCGACTAGCGGCTTGGACAGATACGCAGTATTTT.

The CDR3 DNA follows: TGTGCCAGCAGTGACAGGTCTGGGGCCAACGTCCTGACTTTC. Protein sequence: CASSDRSGANVLTF. The rearrangement links TRBV2 to TRBJ2-6; D gene unclear. V was pared by 3 bases and J by 1 base, with 4 bases between. The CDR3 runs to 14 residues. In germline, CDR1 is SNHLY, CDR2 FYNNEI.

V is TRBV7-9 and J is TRBJ2-1, with 9 bases lining up with TRBD2. Trimming removed 5 bases from V and 0 bases from J; junction bases left unmatched: 11. From germline, CDR1 is SEHNR and CDR2 FQNEAQ (reference sequence). There are 18 residues in the CDR3. CDR3 residues: CASSPPYGSGSSYNEQFF. CDR3 nucleotides: TGTGCCAGCAGCCCCCCATATGGTAGCGGGAGCTCCTACAATGAGCAGTTCTTC.

The chain couples TRBV7-3 to TRBJ2-3, with D possibly matching TRBD2 (6 bases). From germline, CDR1 is SGHTA and CDR2 FQGTGA. Trimming shortened V by 8 bases and J by 1 base, and 13 bases separated the two germline ends. The CDR3 has 14 residues. The chain's CDR3 is CASAWGGGTDTQYF. CDR3 DNA: TGTGCCAGCGCGTGGGGCGGGGGCACAGATACGCAGTATTTT.

The V call is TRBV6-2 or TRBV6-3, the J call TRBJ2-7; tentatively, D is TRBD1 (6 bases). The germline CDR1 and CDR2 sequences are MNHEY and SVGEGT. This CDR3 is 15 amino acids long. V lost 4 bases, J lost 0 bases, and 13 bases lay in between. CDR3 DNA: TGTGCCAGCAGTTGGGACACGATGAGCTCCTACGAGCAGTACTTC. Amino acids: CASSWDTMSSYEQYF.

The chain recombines TRBV3-1 (or the pseudogene TRBV3-2) with TRBJ2-1, with no clear D. The V end was cut by 0 bases, the J end by 0 bases, with 6 bases between. Germline CDR1 reads LGHDT; CDR2 reads YNNKEL (reference sequence). The CDR3 sequence is 15 residues long. Here the CDR3 DNA reads TGTGCCAGCAGCCAAGAAGGAGACTCCTACAATGAGCAGTTCTTC. Encoded protein: CASSQEGDSYNEQFF.

The V and J genes are TRBV11-2 and TRBJ1-2, with D uncertain. V shed 5 bases and J shed 4 bases, with 26 bases lying between them. The CDR3 loop spans 18 amino acids. Germline V gene lookup returns CDR1 SGHAT and CDR2 FQNNGV. CDR3 DNA: TGTGCCAGCAGCGCCATATACTTCCGCGACGGATTATCCTATGGCTACACCTTC. This translates into CASSAIYFRDGLSYGYTF. The whole variable domain, remainder taken from reference TRBV11-2 and TRBJ1-2, is EAGVAQSPRYKIIEKRQSVAFWCNPISGHATLYWYQQILGQGPKLLIQFQNNGVVDDSQLPKDRFSAERLKGVDSTLKIQPAKLEDSAVYLCASSAIYFRDGLSYGYTFGSGTRLTVV.

The chain joins TRBV19 to TRBJ2-2; D possibly corresponds to TRBD1 (5 bases). From germline, CDR1 is LNHDA and CDR2 SQIVND (reference sequence). Deletions cut 6 bases from V and 6 bases from J, with 11 bases between. This CDR3 has 13 amino acids. The CDR3 reads CASRSRGSGELFF. DNA of the CDR3: TGTGCCAGTAGAAGTAGGGGTTCCGGGGAGCTGTTTTTT.

This clone was seen only once. The chain recombines TRBV3-1 (or the pseudogene TRBV3-2) with TRBJ1-1; maybe TRBD1 (5 bases). Germline CDR1 and CDR2: LGHDT and YNNKEL (reference sequence). The V end lost 6 bases, the J end lost 3 bases, and 14 bases lay between the germline ends. CDR3 size: 14 residues. Written as DNA, the CDR3 is TGTGCCAGCAGAGGGGCCGAGGGCCACACTGAAGCTTTCTTT. This translates into CASRGAEGHTEAFF.

The rearrangement links TRBV2 to TRBJ1-2, with TRBD1 as a possible D gene (6 bases). Germline lookup yields CDR1 SNHLY and CDR2 FYNNEI. V lost 11 bases to trimming and J lost 4 bases, with 14 bases between them. The CDR3 covers 12 residues. CDR3 loop: CARGGEGYGYTF. As DNA, the CDR3 is TGTGCCCGTGGGGGCGAGGGCTATGGCTACACCTTC.

The rearrangement links TRBV25-1 to TRBJ2-2; D not resolved. The germline gives CDR1 MGHDK, CDR2 SYGVNS. This CDR3 contains 15 residues. Trimming stripped 1 base from V and 0 bases from J, with 6 bases between. The CDR3 DNA sequence: TGTGCCAGCAGTGAATCCGTGGCGAACACCGGGGAGCTGTTTTTT. It translates to CASSESVANTGELFF.

V usage is TRBV6-1 and J usage is TRBJ1-2; TRBD1 matches at 8 bases. V lost 3 bases, J lost 6 bases, and 6 bases stayed unmatched. CDR1 MNHNS and CDR2 SASEGT come from the germline V gene. The CDR3 runs 14 residues. CDR3 protein: CASSDSVTGDGYTF. The CDR3 DNA reads as TGTGCCAGCAGTGATTCGGTGACAGGGGATGGCTACACCTTC.

The CDR3 bases are TGTGCCAGCAGCCATAGACAGACAGGGAATGAGCCCCAGCATTTT. It encodes CASSHRQTGNEPQHF. V usage is TRBV7-2 and J usage is TRBJ1-5, with 7 bases lining up with TRBD1. Germline V CDR1 and CDR2: SGHTA, FQGNSA. There are 15 residues in the CDR3. J gave up 8 bases and V 5 bases, and 12 bases lay outside the gene matches.

This chain joins TRBV4-3 and TRBJ1-4; D is undetermined. V was cut by 0 bases and J by 11 bases, with 13 bases left in between. Germline V CDR1 and CDR2: LGHNA, YSLEER. There are 14 residues in the CDR3. The CDR3 here is CASSQDGPFGKLFF. The CDR3 DNA reads as TGCGCCAGCAGCCAAGATGGGCCCTTTGGGAAACTGTTTTTT.

CDR3 in DNA: TGTGCCTCCAACTCGTGGGGGGGGTCCTACAATGAGCAGTTCTTC. Its protein product is CASNSWGGSYNEQFF. The chain uses TRBV30 and TRBJ2-1; 7 positions agree with TRBD2. V was clipped by 7 bases and J by 1 base; unmatched bases: 10. Germline V gives CDR1 GTSNPN, CDR2 SVGIG (reference sequence). The CDR3 loop spans 15 amino acids.

The chain joins TRBV5-4 to TRBJ1-4; TRBD1 is a possible D gene (6 bases). CDR1 is SGHNT, CDR2 YYREEE, per germline (reference sequence). Trimming cost V 3 bases and J 2 bases, with 14 bases left between them. This CDR3 has 16 residues. CDR3 loop: CASSSTRGRTNEKLFF. The CDR3 DNA reads as TGTGCCAGCAGCTCAACCAGGGGTAGGACTAATGAAAAACTGTTTTTT.

The genes are TRBV3-1 (or the pseudogene TRBV3-2) and TRBJ2-7; D ambiguous. Looked up from germline, CDR1 is LGHDT and CDR2 is YNNKEL (reference sequence). This CDR3 has 12 amino acids. Trimming left V 1 base short and J 3 bases short, with 4 bases between. The CDR3 reads CASSQVGYEQYF. The CDR3, as DNA: TGTGCCAGCAGCCAAGTCGGCTACGAGCAGTACTTC.

The V call is TRBV7-2, the J call TRBJ1-5, with 7 bases identical to TRBD1. There are 15 residues in the CDR3. Per germline, CDR1 SGHTA and CDR2 FQGNSA. V shed 4 bases, J shed 9 bases, and the junction held 12 bases outside the gene matches. The CDR3 DNA sequence: TGTGCCAGCAGCTGGACGACAGGGCGAATCGGGCCCCAGCATTTT. It yields the protein CASSWTTGRIGPQHF.

The chain employs TRBV2 and TRBJ1-1; TRBD1 matches at 9 bases. With V trimmed by 0 bases and J by 4 bases, 12 bases remained unmatched. Per germline, CDR1 SNHLY and CDR2 FYNNEI. The CDR3 consists of 18 residues. In nucleotides, the CDR3 is TGTGCCAGCAGTGAAGCAGCCCATAGACAGGGGGTGGGCACTGAAGCTTTCTTT. Translated, it gives CASSEAAHRQGVGTEAFF.

The chain is built from TRBV18 and TRBJ2-5; 7 bases fit TRBD1. The CDR3 is 14 residues long. V lost 4 bases to trimming and J lost 5 bases; unmatched junction nucleotides: 7. Germline CDR1 is KGHSH and CDR2 is LQKENI. CDR3 residues: CASSLQGLGETQYF. CDR3 DNA sequence: TGTGCCAGCTCACTACAGGGGCTAGGGGAGACCCAGTACTTC.

The gene calls are TRBV4-3 and TRBJ1-2, with TRBD1 matching over 7 bases. V lost 3 bases, J lost 5 bases, and 9 bases stayed unmatched. From germline, CDR1 is LGHNA and CDR2 YSLEER. This CDR3 has 15 amino acids. The CDR3 DNA follows: TGCGCCAGCAGCCACAGGACAGGTCCGGGGTATGGCTACACCTTC. This codes for CASSHRTGPGYGYTF.

V and J are TRBV30 and TRBJ2-3; TRBD2 agrees at 8 bases. CDR3 size: 15 residues. V dropped 0 bases and J dropped 5; count of bases not matched to a gene: 7. Germline-derived CDR1 and CDR2 are GTSNPN and SVGIG (reference sequence). CDR3 in amino acids: CAWSVRAGAGDTQYF. The CDR3 DNA sequence: TGTGCCTGGAGTGTACGAGCGGGAGCGGGAGATACGCAGTATTTT. The variable domain in full, with the rest retrieved from reference TRBV30 and TRBJ2-3, is SQTIHQWPATLVQPVGSPLSLECTVEGTSNPNLYWYRQAAGRGLQLLFYSVGIGQISSEVPQNLSASRPQDRQFILSSKKLLLSDSGFYLCAWSVRAGAGDTQYFGPGTRLTVL.